The present TCR beta chain was sequenced within a study of T-cell memory formation after mild COVID-19. About the research overall: TCR clusters mostly belonged to single donors.

TCRdb fed the 5' RACE reads into MiXCR, producing one record per CDR3 protein. This sample has a few hundred thousand distinct CDR3 sequences, with approximately 8.4% found just once. The germline CDR1 and CDR2 sequences are KGHDR and SFDVKD. Trimming cost V 4 bases and J 6 bases; bases outside gene matches: 10. The CDR3 has 16 residues. The TCR comes from a man between 18 and 29 years old who had mild COVID-19 (a few samples of this study predate the infection). Cell type and time point are not known. The V gene is TRBV24-1, the J gene TRBJ1-2, with 10 bases matching TRBD1. The specimen was PBMCs or a T cell subset sorted from them (not recorded which). The CDR3 coding sequence is TGTGCCACCAGTGACCCGAGGACAGGGGGTGTCGATGGCTACACCTTC. Amino acid sequence: CATSDPRTGGVDGYTF.